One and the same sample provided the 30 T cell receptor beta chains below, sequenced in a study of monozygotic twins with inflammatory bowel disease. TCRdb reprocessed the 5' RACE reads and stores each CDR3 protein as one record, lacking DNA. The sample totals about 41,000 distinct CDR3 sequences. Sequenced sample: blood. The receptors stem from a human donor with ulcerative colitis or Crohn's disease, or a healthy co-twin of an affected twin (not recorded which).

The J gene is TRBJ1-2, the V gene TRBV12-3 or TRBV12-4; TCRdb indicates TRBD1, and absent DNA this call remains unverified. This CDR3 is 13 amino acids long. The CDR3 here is CASSPSGGWGYTF.

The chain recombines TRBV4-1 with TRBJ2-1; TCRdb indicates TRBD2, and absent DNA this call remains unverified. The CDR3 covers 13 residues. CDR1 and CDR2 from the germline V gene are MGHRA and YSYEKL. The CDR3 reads CASSQAGAGEQFF.

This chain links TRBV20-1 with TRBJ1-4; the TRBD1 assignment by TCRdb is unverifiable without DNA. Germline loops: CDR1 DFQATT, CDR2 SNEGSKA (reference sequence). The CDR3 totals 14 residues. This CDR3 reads CSAISTGEGEKLFF.

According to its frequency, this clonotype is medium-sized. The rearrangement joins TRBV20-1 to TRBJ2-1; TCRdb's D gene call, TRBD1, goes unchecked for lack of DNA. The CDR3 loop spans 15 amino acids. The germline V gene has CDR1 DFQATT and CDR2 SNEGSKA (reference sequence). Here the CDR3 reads CSARGRDGPYNEQFF.

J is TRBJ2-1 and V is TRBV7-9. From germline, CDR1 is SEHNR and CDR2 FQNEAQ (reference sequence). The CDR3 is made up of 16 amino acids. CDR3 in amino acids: CASSLAHSGIYNEQFF.

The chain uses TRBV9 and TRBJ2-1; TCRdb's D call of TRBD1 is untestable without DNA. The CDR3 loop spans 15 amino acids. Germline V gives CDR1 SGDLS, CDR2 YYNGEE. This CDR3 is CASSVGTGAGNEQFF.

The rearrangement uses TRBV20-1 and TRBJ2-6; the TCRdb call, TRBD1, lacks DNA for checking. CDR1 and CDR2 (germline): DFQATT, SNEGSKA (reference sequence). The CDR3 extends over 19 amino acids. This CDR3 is CSARDLMTGGSRGANVLTF.

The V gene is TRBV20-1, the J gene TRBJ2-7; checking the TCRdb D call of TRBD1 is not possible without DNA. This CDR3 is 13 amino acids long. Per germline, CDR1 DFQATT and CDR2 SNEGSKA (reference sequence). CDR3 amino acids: CSARGQGLYEQYF.

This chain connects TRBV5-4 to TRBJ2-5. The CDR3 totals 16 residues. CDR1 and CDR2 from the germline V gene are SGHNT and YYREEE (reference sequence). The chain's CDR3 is CASSLDGRRLEETQYF.

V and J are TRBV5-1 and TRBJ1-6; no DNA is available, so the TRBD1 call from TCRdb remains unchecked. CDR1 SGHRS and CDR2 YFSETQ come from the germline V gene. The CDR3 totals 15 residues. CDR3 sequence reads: CASSPGTGDNSPLHF.

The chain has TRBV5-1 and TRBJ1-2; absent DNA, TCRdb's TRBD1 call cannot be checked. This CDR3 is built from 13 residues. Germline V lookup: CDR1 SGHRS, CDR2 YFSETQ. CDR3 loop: CASSPPQYNGYTF.

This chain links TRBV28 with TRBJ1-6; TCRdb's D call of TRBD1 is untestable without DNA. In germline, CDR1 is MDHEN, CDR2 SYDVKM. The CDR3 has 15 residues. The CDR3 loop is CASSWGSSYNSPLHF.

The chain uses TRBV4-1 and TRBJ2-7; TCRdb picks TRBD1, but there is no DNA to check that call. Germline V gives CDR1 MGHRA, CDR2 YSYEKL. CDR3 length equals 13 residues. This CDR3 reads CASSPRDSYEQYF.

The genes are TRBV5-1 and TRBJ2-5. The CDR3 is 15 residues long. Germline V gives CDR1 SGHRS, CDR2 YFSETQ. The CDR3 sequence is CASSLAVSHQETQYF. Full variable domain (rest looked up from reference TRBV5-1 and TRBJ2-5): KAGVTQTPRYLIKTRGQQVTLSCSPISGHRSVSWYQQTPGQGLQFLFEYFSETQRNKGNFPGRFSGRQFSNSRSEMNVSTLELGDSALYLCASSLAVSHQETQYFGPGTRLLVL.

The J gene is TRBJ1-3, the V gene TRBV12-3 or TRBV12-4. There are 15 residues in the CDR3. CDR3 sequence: CASTVDLTGGNTIYF.

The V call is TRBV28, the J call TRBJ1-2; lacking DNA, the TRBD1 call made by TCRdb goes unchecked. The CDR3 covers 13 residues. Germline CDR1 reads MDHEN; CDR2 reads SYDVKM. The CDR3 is CASSFGQAYGYTF.

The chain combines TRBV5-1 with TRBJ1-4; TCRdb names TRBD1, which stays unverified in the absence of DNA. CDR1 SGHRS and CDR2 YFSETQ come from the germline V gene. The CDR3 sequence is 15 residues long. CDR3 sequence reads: CASSAADRVNEKLFF.

This CDR3 is CSARDRRGGGQQNIQYF. The V gene is TRBV20-1, the J gene TRBJ2-4; TCRdb names TRBD1, which stays unverified in the absence of DNA. Germline V gene lookup returns CDR1 DFQATT and CDR2 SNEGSKA (reference sequence). The CDR3 is made up of 17 amino acids.

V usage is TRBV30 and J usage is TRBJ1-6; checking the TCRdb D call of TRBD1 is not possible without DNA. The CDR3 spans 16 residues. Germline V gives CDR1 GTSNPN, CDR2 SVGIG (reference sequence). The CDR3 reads CAWTRRESSYNSPLHF. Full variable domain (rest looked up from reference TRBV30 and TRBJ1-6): SQTIHQWPATLVQPVGSPLSLECTVEGTSNPNLYWYRQAAGRGLQLLFYSVGIGQISSEVPQNLSASRPQDRQFILSSKKLLLSDSGFYLCAWTRRESSYNSPLHFGNGTRLTVT.

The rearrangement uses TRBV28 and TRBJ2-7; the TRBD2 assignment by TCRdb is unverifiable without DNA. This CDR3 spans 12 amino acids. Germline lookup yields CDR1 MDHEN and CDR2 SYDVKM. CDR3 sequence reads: CASSLASGEQYF.

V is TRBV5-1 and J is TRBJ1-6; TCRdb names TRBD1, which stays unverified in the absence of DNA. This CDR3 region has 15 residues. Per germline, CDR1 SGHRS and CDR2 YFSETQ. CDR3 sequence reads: CASSPGTAPNSPLHF. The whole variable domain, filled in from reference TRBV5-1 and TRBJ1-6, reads KAGVTQTPRYLIKTRGQQVTLSCSPISGHRSVSWYQQTPGQGLQFLFEYFSETQRNKGNFPGRFSGRQFSNSRSEMNVSTLELGDSALYLCASSPGTAPNSPLHFGNGTRLTVT.

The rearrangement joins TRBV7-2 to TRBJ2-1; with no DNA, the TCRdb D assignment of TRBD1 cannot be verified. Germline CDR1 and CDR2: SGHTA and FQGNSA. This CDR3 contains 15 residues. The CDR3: CASSPDRGIYNEQFF. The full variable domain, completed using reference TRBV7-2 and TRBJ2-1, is GAGVSQSPSNKVTEKGKDVELRCDPISGHTALYWYRQSLGQGLEFLIYFQGNSAPDKSGLPSDRFSAERTGGSVSTLTIQRTQQEDSAVYLCASSPDRGIYNEQFFGPGTRLTVL.

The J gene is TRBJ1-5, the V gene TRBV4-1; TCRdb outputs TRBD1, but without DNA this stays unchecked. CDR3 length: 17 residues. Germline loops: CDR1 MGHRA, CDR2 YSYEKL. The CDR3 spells CASSPRQGADSNQPQHF.

This CDR3 reads CASSWAGTGGTGELFF. This chain links TRBV28 with TRBJ2-2; no DNA is available, so the TRBD1 call from TCRdb remains unchecked. This CDR3 has 16 residues. Germline loops: CDR1 MDHEN, CDR2 SYDVKM.

The CDR3 spells CASSLGLIRGETQYF. This chain links TRBV11-2 with TRBJ2-5. This CDR3 spans 15 amino acids. Germline CDR1 SGHAT, CDR2 FQNNGV.

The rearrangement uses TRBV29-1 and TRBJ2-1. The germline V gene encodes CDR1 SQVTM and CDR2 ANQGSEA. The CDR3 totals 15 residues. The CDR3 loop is CSVVPDRASYNEQFF.

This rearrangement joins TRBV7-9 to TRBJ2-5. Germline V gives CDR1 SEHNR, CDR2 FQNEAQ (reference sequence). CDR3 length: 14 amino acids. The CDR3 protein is CASSLGPERETQYF.

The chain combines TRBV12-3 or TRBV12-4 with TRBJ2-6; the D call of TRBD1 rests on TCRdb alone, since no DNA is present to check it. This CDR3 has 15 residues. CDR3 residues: CASSTRVSGANVLTF.

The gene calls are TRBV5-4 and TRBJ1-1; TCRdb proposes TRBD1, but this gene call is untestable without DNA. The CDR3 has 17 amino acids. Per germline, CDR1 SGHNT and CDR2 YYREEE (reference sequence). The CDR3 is CASSLLPGQGTNTEAFF.

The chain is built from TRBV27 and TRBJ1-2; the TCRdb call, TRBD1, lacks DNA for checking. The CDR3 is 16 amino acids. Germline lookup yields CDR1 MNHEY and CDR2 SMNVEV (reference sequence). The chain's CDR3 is CASSLSFDSRGDGYTF.